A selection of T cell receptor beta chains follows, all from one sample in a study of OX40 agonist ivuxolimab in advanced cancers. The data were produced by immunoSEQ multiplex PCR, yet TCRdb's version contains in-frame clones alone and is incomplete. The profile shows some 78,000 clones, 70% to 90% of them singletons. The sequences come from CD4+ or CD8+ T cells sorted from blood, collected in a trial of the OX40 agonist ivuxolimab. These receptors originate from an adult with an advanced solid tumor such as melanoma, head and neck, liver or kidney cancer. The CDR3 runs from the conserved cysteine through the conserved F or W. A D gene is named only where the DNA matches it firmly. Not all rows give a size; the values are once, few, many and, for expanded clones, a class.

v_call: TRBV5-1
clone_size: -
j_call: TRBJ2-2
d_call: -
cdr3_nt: TGCGCCAGCAGCACGGGCCGACTACCCAGAAAGCTGTTTTTT
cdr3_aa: CASSTGRLPRKLFF

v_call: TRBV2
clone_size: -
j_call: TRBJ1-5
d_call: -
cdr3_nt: TGTGCCAGCAGTGGAGAAACAGGGAGGGGGCAGCCCCAGCATTTT
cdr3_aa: CASSGETGRGQPQHF

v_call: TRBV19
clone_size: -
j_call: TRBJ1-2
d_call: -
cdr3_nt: TGTGCCAGTAGGAGGCCAGGGGAAGGCTGCACCTTC
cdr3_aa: CASRRPGEGCTF

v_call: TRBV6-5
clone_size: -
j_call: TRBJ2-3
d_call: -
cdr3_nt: TGTGCCAGCAGTCGTTTGACTCTGGGGGATACGCAGTATTTT
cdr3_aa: CASSRLTLGDTQYF

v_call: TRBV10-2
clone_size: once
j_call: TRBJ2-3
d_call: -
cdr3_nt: TGCGCCAGCAGTGAAGCTAGTGGGGGGGCCGGAGTCACAGATACGCAGTATTTT
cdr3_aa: CASSEASGGAGVTDTQYF

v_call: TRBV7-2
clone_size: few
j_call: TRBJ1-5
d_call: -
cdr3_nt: TGTGCCAGCAGCTTAGACAGAAATCAGCCCCAGCATTTT
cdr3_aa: CASSLDRNQPQHF

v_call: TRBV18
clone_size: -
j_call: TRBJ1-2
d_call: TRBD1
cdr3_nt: TGTGCCAGCTCACCATGGGACAGGTCCCTTTATGGCTACACCTTC
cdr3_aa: CASSPWDRSLYGYTF

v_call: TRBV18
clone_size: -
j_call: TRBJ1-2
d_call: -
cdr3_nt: TGTGCCAGCTCCCCGGACGTATGGGTTGGCTACACCTTC
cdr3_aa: CASSPDVWVGYTF

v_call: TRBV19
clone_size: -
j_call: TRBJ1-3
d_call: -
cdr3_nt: TGTGCCACCCGACAGCAGCACTCTGGAAACACCATATATTTT
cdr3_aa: CATRQQHSGNTIYF

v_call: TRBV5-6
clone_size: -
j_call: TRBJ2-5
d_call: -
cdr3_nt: TGTGCCAGCAGCCCCGGACCTCAAGAGACCCAGTACTTC
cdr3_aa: CASSPGPQETQYF

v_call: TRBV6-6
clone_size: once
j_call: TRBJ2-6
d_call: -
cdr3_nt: TGTGCCAGCAGTTACGCCCGCTCTGGGGCCAACGTCCTGACTTTC
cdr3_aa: CASSYARSGANVLTF

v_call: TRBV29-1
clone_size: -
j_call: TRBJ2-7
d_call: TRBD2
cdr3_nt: TGCAGCGCCCGGACGGGGGGGGACGAGCAGTACTTC
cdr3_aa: CSARTGGDEQYF

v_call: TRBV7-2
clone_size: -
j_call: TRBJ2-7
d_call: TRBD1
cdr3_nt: TGTGCCAGCAGCTTCAAAATTGACAGGGTTGCCTACGAGCAGTACTTC
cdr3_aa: CASSFKIDRVAYEQYF

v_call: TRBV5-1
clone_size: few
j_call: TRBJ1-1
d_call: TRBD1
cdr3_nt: TGCGCCAGCAGCATGACAGGGGAAGACACTGAAGCTTTCTTT
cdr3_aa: CASSMTGEDTEAFF

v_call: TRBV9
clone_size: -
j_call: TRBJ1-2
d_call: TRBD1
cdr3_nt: TGTGCCAGCAGCGTAGACTTAGGGACAGGGTCTGGCTACACCTTC
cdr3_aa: CASSVDLGTGSGYTF

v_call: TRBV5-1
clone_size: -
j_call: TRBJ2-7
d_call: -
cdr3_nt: TGCGCCAGCAGCTTGGACAGGAACATCTACGAGCAGTACTTC
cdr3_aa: CASSLDRNIYEQYF

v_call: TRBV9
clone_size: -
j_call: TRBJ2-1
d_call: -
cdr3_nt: TGTGCCAGCAGCGTAGTCCCAACCAGCGACAATGAGCAGTTCTTC
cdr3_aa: CASSVVPTSDNEQFF

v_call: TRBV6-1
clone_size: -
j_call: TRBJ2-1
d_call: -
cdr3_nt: TGTGCCAGCGGATCTGAGGGGGTGAGTCGGGGTGAGCAGTTCTTC
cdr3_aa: CASGSEGVSRGEQFF

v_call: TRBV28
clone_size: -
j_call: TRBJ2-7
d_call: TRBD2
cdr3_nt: TGTGCCAGCAGTCTTACTTCGCGGGGGGACTCCTACGAGCAGTACTTC
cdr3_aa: CASSLTSRGDSYEQYF

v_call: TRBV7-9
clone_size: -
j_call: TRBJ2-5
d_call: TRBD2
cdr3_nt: TGTGCATGGGGGGGTGGTGACCAAGAGACCCAGTACTTC
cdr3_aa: CAWGGGDQETQYF

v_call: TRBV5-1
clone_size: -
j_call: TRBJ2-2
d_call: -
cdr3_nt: TGCGCCAGCAGCTTGGAGGGCCATGGCGGGGAGCTGTTTTTT
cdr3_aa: CASSLEGHGGELFF

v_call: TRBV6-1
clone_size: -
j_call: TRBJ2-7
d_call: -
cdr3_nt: TGTGCCAGCAGTGAAGCTTTCAACGAGCAGTACTTC
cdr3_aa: CASSEAFNEQYF

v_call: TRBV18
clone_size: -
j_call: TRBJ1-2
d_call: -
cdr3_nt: TGTGCCAGCTCACGGGACGGAAGCTATGGCTACACCTTC
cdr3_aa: CASSRDGSYGYTF

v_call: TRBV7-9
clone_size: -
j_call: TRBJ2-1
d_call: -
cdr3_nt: TGTGCCAGCAGCTTCATTCAGAAGCAGGGGAGCGAGCAGTTCTTC
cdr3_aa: CASSFIQKQGSEQFF

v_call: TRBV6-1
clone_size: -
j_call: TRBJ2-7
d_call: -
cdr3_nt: TGTGCCAGCAGGCTCCTCTCCTACGAGCAGTACTTC
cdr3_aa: CASRLLSYEQYF

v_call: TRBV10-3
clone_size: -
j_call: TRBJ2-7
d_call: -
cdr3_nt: TGTGCCATCAGTGTATCAGGGGGGGCCCACTACGAGCAGTACTTC
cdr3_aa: CAISVSGGAHYEQYF

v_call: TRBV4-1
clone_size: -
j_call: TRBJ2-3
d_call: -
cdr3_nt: TGCGCCAGCAGCCAGGCCTTAGGGACAATCAGCACAGATACGCAGTATTTT
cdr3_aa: CASSQALGTISTDTQYF

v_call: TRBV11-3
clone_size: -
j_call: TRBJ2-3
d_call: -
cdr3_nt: TGTGCCAGCAGCTTATCTGCAGATACGCAGTATTTT
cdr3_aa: CASSLSADTQYF

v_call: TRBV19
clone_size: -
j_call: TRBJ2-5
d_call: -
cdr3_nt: TGTGCCAGTAAGGAGGGATCCCAAGAGACCCAGTACTTC
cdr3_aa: CASKEGSQETQYF

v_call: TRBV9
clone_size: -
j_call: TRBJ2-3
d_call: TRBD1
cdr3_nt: TGTGCCAGCAGCCGAGGGACAGGGGGAGAAGATACGCAGTATTTT
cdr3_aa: CASSRGTGGEDTQYF

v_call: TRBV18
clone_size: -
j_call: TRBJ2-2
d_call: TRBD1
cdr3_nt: TGTGCCAGCTCACCCTGGAGTCAGGGGGCCGGGGAGCTGTTTTTT
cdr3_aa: CASSPWSQGAGELFF

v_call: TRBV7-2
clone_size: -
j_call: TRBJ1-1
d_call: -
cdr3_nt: TGTGCCAGCAGCTCAGTGCTGCCCGGTGGCACTGAAGCTTTCTTT
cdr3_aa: CASSSVLPGGTEAFF

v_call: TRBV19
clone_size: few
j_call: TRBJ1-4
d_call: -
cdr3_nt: TGTGCCAGTAGTATAGAGGGGGTTAATGAAAAACTGTTTTTT
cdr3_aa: CASSIEGVNEKLFF

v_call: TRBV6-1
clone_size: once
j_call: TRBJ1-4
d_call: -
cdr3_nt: TGTGCCAGCAGTGCGCCCGTGGGGAACGAAAAACTGTTTTTT
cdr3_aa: CASSAPVGNEKLFF

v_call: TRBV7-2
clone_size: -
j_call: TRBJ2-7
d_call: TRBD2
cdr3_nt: TGTGCCAGCAGCTCCGGGACTAGCGGGGGCGAGCAGTACTTC
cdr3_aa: CASSSGTSGGEQYF

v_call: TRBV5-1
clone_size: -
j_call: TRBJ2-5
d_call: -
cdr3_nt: TGCGCCAGCAGCTACCCCTCAGGTAGGGGAAGATCGGAGACCCAGTACTTC
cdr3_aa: CASSYPSGRGRSETQYF

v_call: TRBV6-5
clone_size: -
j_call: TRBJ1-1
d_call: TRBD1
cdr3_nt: TGTGCCAGCAGCCTCCGGACAGGCCTTGAAGCTTTCTTT
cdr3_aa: CASSLRTGLEAFF

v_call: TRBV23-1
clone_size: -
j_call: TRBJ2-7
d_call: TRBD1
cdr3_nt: TGCGCCAGCAGTCCCTTGGACAGGGGATCGAACTACGAGCAGTACTTC
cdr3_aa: CASSPLDRGSNYEQYF

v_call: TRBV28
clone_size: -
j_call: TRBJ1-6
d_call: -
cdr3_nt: TGTGCCAGCAGTGTCCCCTATAATTCACCCCTCCACTTT
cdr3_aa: CASSVPYNSPLHF

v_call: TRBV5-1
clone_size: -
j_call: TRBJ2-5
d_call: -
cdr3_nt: TGCGCCAGCAGCTTATCGGGGGCGTGGGAGACCCAGTACTTC
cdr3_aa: CASSLSGAWETQYF

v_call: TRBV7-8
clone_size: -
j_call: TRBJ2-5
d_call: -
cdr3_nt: TGTGCCAGCAGCTCCTTTGGGGGGAGGGAGACCCAGTACTTC
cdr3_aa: CASSSFGGRETQYF

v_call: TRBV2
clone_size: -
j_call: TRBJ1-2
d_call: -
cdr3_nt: TGTGCCAGCAGCACACAACGGGGCTATGGCTACACCTTC
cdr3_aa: CASSTQRGYGYTF

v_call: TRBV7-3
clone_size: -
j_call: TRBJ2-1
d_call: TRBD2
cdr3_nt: TGTGCCAGCAGCTTAAGCGGGGGGCCCGATGAGCAGTTCTTC
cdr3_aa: CASSLSGGPDEQFF

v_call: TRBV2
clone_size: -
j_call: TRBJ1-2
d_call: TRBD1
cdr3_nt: TGTGCCAGCAATCCCGGGACAGGGGTGTTTGGGTACACCTTC
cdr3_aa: CASNPGTGVFGYTF

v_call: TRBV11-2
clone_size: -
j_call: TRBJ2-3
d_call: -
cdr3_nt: TGTGCCAGCAGCTTAGTGGGCTTAAGGGCCAGGGGCCAGTGGACGCAGTATTTT
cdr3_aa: CASSLVGLRARGQWTQYF

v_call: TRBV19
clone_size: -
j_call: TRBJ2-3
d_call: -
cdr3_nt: TGTGCCAGTAGCCCCGTCGAGCCAGGGAGGACAGATACGCAGTATTTT
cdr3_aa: CASSPVEPGRTDTQYF

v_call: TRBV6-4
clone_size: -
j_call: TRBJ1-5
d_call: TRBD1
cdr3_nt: TGTGCCAGCAGTGAAAACGACAGGGGGCCCCAGCATTTT
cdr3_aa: CASSENDRGPQHF

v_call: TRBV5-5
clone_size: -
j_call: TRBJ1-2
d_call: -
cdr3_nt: TGTGCCAGCAGCACAGGACCGGGCTATGGCTACACCTTC
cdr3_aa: CASSTGPGYGYTF

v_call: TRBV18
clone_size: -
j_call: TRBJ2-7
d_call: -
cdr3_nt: TGTGCCAGCTCACCACCAGGGTTCTCCTACGAGCAGTACTTC
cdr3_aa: CASSPPGFSYEQYF

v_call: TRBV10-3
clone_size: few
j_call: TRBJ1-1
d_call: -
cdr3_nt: TGTGCCATCAGTGAAGGGCCCACTGAAGCTTTCTTT
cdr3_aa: CAISEGPTEAFF

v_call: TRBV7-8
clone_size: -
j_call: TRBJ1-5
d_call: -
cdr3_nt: TGTGCCAGCAGCTTACCCGCGGCCATTGCGCCCCAGCATTTT
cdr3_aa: CASSLPAAIAPQHF